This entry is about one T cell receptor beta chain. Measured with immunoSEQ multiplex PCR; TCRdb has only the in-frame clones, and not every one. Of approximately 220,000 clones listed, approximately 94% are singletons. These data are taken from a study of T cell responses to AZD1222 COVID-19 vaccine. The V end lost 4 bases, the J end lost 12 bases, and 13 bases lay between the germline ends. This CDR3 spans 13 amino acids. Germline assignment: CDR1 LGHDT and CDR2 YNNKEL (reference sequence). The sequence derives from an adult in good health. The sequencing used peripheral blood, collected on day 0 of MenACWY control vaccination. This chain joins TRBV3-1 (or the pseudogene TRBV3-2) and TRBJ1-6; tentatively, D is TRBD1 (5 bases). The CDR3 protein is CASSLGEVLPLHF. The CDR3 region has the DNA TGTGCCAGCAGCCTGGGGGAGGTTTTACCCCTCCACTTT.